This T cell receptor (beta chain) was observed in a study of T cells in tumors after PD-1 blockade. Overall study: Some patients also took daily vismodegib 150 mg during anti-PD-1 treatment. Blood samples averaged around 110,000 templates (range roughly 22,000-260,000) and more than 35,000 unique clonotypes. Study outcomes and limitations: Some novel exhausted tumor clones appeared in pre-treatment blood, suggesting peripheral recruitment.

The table came from immunoSEQ multiplex PCR; TCRdb's copy has only in-frame clones and leaves some out. The sample has tens of thousands of clones, about four fifths seen once. Trimming took 4 bases from V and 2 from J; bases not matched to a gene: 8. The CDR3 is 16 residues long. Germline V gene lookup returns CDR1 SNHLY and CDR2 FYNNEI. Of note for this clone: Its antigen is still unknown.

The specimen was PBMCs, collected before anti-PD-1 treatment. The chain combines TRBV2 with TRBJ2-5; 9 bases are shared with TRBD2. This receptor was identified in a human donor with basal cell carcinoma. CDR3 residues: CASSAGSGGTQETQYF. The CDR3 DNA reads TGTGCCAGCAGTGCCGGGAGCGGGGGGACACAAGAGACCCAGTACTTC.